Sequencing of this T cell receptor (beta chain) was carried out in a study of blood T cell repertoires in COVID-19. About the study: The samples span acute and convalescent COVID-19 from the United States, Italy and Spain. Nucleic acid was either cDNA or gDNA, and it came from T cells, B-cell-depleted T cells, or PBMCs.

Per the original data handling: Amplification with reference gene primers provided the estimates of nucleated cell counts. Some clones are missing from TCRdb's copy, which holds only in-frame ones; the method was immunoSEQ multiplex PCR. V and J calls and clone size are those listed in that table; D and trimming were worked out from the DNA. In the table there are about 20,000 clones, more than 85% of which are singletons. Trimming took 4 bases from V and 6 from J, leaving 8 bases between them. The germline V gene encodes CDR1 SGHRS and CDR2 YFSETQ. This CDR3 spans 12 amino acids. V is TRBV5-1 and J is TRBJ2-1; no clear D gene. The sample was peripheral blood. This clonotype was sampled from a man between 65 and 80 years old with active COVID-19. The CDR3 DNA reads as TGCGCCAGCAGCCTGCGGAGCAATGAGCAGTTCTTC. The encoded protein is CASSLRSNEQFF. The full variable domain, completed using reference TRBV5-1 and TRBJ2-1, is KAGVTQTPRYLIKTRGQQVTLSCSPISGHRSVSWYQQTPGQGLQFLFEYFSETQRNKGNFPGRFSGRQFSNSRSEMNVSTLELGDSALYLCASSLRSNEQFFGPGTRLTVL.